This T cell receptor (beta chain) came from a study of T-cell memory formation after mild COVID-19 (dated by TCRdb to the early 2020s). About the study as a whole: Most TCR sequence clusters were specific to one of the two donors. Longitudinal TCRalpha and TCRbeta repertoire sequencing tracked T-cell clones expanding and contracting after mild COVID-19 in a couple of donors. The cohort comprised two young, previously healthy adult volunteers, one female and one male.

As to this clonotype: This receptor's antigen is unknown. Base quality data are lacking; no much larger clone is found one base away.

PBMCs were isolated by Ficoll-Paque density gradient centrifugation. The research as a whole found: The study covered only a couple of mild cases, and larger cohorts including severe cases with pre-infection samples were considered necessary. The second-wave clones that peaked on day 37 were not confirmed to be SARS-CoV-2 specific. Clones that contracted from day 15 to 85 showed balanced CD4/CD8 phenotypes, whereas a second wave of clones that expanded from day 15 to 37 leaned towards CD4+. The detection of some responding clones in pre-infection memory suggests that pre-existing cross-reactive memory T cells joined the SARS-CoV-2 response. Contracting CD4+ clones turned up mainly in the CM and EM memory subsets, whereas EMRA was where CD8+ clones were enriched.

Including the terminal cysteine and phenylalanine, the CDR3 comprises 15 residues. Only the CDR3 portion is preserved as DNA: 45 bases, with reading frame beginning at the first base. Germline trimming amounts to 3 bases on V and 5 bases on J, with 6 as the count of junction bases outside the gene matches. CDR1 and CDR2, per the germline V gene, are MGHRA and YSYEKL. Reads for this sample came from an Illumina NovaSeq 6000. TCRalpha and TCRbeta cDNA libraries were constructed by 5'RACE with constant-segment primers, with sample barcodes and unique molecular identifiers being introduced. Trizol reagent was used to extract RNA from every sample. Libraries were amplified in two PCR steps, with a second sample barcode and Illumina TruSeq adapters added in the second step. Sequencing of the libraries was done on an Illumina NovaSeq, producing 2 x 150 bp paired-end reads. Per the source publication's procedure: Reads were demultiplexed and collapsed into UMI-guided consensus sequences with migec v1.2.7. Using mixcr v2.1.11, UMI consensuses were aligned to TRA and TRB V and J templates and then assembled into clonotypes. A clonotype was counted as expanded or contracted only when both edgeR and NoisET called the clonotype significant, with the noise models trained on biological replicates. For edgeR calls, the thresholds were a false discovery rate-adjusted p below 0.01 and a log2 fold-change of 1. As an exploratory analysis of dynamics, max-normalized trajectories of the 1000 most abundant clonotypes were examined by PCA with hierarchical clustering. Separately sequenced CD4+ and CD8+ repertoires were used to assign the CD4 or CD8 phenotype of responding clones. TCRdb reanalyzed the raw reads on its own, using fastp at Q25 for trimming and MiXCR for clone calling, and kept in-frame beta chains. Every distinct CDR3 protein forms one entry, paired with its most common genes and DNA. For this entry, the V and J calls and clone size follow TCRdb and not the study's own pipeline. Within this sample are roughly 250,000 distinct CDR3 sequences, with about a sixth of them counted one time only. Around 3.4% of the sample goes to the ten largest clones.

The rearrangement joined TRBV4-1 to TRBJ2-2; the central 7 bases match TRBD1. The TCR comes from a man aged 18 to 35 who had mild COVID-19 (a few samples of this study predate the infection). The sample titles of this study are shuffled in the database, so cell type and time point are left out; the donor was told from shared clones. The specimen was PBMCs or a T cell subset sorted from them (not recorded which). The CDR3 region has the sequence CASSQGKGATGELFF. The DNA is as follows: TGCGCCAGCAGCCAGGGGAAGGGGGCGACCGGGGAGCTGTTTTTT.